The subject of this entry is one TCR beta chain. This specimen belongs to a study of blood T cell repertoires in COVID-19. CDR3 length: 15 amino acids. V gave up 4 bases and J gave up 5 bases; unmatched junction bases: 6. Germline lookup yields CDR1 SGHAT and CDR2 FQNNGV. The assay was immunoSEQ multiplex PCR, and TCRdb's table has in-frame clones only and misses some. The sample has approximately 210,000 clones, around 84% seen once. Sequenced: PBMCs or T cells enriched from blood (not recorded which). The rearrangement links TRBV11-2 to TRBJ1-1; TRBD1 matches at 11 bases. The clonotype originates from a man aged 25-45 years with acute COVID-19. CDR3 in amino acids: CASSSLGTGGTEAFF. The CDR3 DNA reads TGTGCCAGCAGCTCCCTGGGGACAGGGGGAACTGAAGCTTTCTTT. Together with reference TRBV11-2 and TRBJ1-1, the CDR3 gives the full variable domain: EAGVAQSPRYKIIEKRQSVAFWCNPISGHATLYWYQQILGQGPKLLIQFQNNGVVDDSQLPKDRFSAERLKGVDSTLKIQPAKLEDSAVYLCASSSLGTGGTEAFFGQGTRLTVV.